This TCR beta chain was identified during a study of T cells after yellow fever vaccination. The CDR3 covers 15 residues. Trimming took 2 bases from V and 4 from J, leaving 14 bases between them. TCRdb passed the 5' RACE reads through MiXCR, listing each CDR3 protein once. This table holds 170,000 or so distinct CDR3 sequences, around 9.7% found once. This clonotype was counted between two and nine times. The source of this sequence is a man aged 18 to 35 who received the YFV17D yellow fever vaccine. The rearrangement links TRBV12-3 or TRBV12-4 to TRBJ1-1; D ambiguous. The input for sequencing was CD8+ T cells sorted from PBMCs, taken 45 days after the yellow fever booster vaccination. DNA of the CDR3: TGTGCCAGCAGTTTATTCGGAGGACGGAGCACTGAAGCTTTCTTT. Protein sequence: CASSLFGGRSTEAFF.